The 16 T cell receptor beta chains listed next were all sequenced from one sample in a study of shared clonotypes between healthy human individuals. Assay: immunoSEQ multiplex PCR; the TCRdb copy retains only in-frame clones and omits some. The table lists some 1 million clones, approximately 72% of them singletons. Sequences were obtained from memory CD4+ T cells sorted from blood. Subset in this sample: CD45RA-negative fraction. Receptor source: a man in his late teens or twenties in good health.

The chain uses TRBV11-2 and TRBJ2-7, with 10 positions matching TRBD2. The CDR3 is 15 residues long. CDR1 and CDR2 from the germline V gene are SGHAT and FQNNGV. The V gene end was trimmed by 4 bases and the J gene end by 2 bases; junction bases not matched to a gene: 5. The CDR3 nucleotides read TGTGCCAGCAGCTCCCAAGCGGGAGGGCCCTACGAGCAGTACTTC. Protein: CASSSQAGGPYEQYF.

The chain has TRBV2 and TRBJ2-2, with 8 bases that match TRBD2. The germline CDR1 and CDR2 sequences are SNHLY and FYNNEI. The CDR3 spans 15 residues. V lost 2 bases and J lost 8; bases outside the gene matches: 7. This CDR3 is CASSESERGLGELFF. In nucleotides, the CDR3 is TGTGCCAGCAGTGAAAGTGAGCGGGGGCTGGGGGAGCTGTTTTTT.

V and J are TRBV14 and TRBJ2-1, with a weak D call TRBD2 (5 bases). V was trimmed by 6 bases and J by 6 bases, leaving 12 bases between them. The germline CDR1 and CDR2 sequences are SGHDN and FVKESK. The CDR3 covers 13 residues. In nucleotides, the CDR3 is TGTGCCAGCAGGGGGAGCTCTTCCAATGAGCAGTTCTTC. This encodes CASRGSSSNEQFF.

The rearrangement joins TRBV4-3 to TRBJ2-5, with 7 bases lining up with TRBD2. J lost 5 bases, V lost 1 base, and 4 bases had no gene match. There are 14 residues in the CDR3. Germline-derived CDR1 and CDR2 are LGHNA and YSLEER. This chain's CDR3 is CASSQGGRDETQYF. The CDR3 region has the DNA TGCGCCAGCAGCCAAGGGGGGAGGGACGAGACCCAGTACTTC.

The chain links TRBV9 to TRBJ2-5; a possible D gene is TRBD1 (6 bases). With 0 bases removed from V and 2 bases from J, the gap between germline ends came to 11 bases. CDR1 and CDR2 (germline): SGDLS, YYNGEE. The length of the CDR3 is 15 residues. In DNA form, the CDR3 reads TGTGCCAGCAGCGTAGAGCAGGGGAAACAAGAGACCCAGTACTTC. Its translation: CASSVEQGKQETQYF.

Turning to this clone: Its ends do not fully match the called genes, so a read error is possible. CDR3 in DNA: TGTGCCGGCAGCGTAGGCGGGGCGGGGGGGACAGATACGCAGTATTTT. Translation gives CAGSVGGAGGTDTQYF. The rearrangement uses TRBV9 and TRBJ2-3; 9 positions match TRBD2. The CDR3 has 16 residues. Germline V gives CDR1 SGDLS, CDR2 YYNGEE.

This chain connects TRBV9 to TRBJ2-7; TRBD1 aligns across 9 bases. The CDR3 has 14 residues. Trimming cost V 0 bases and J 6 bases; bases outside gene matches: 4. Germline-derived CDR1 and CDR2 are SGDLS and YYNGEE. The CDR3 sequence: CASSVGTGEGEQYF. The CDR3, as DNA: TGTGCCAGCAGCGTAGGGACAGGGGAGGGCGAGCAGTACTTC.

J is TRBJ1-2 and V is TRBV5-4, with 8 nucleotides matching TRBD1. This CDR3 contains 13 residues. V shed 4 bases and J 6 bases; nucleotides not matched to a gene: 5. Per the germline V gene, CDR1 is SGHNT and CDR2 is YYREEE (reference sequence). Here the CDR3 DNA reads TGTGCCAGCAGCCGGACAGGGACCGATGGCTACACCTTC. Its translation is CASSRTGTDGYTF.

This clone appeared a few times. V and J are TRBV14 and TRBJ2-1; 8 positions agree with TRBD2. The CDR3 contains 19 residues. With 0 bases clipped from V and 4 bases from J, the junction kept 14 bases outside the gene matches. Germline V CDR1 and CDR2: SGHDN, FVKESK. CDR3 sequence reads: CASSQDTRTSPRIYNEQFF. CDR3 DNA: TGTGCCAGCAGCCAAGATACCAGGACTAGCCCGAGAATATACAATGAGCAGTTCTTC.

The V and J genes are TRBV7-3 and TRBJ2-7; D possibly corresponds to TRBD1 (5 bases). CDR3 length: 15 amino acids. The V gene lost 2 bases and the J gene lost 2 bases, with 13 bases spanning the gap. Germline V gene sequence: CDR1 SGHTA, CDR2 FQGTGA. CDR3 coding DNA: TGTGCCAGCAGCTTATCGGCGGACACGGCCTACGAGCAGTACTTC. Amino acid sequence: CASSLSADTAYEQYF.

This chain links TRBV5-4 with TRBJ1-3; D uncertain. Germline CDR1 and CDR2: SGHNT and YYREEE (reference sequence). Trimming removed 5 bases from V and 0 bases from J, with 21 bases in between. There are 18 residues in the CDR3. The CDR3 protein is CASRIPSWAGHSGNTIYF. CDR3 DNA: TGTGCCAGCAGAATACCCTCGTGGGCCGGGCACTCTGGAAACACCATATATTTT.

This clone was counted only a few times. The chain has TRBV7-6 and TRBJ2-5; 8 bases line up with TRBD1. The CDR3 sequence is 12 residues long. Trimming at V came to 5 bases and at J to 10 bases, leaving 6 bases not matched to a gene. The germline CDR1 and CDR2 sequences are SGHVS and FNYEAQ. CDR3 in amino acids: CASSTTTGGQYF. In DNA form, the CDR3 reads TGTGCCAGCAGCACAACAACAGGGGGCCAGTACTTC.

V gene TRBV7-2 combines with J gene TRBJ1-2; D ambiguous. The V end lost 9 bases, the J end lost 2 bases, and 13 bases lay between the germline ends. The CDR3 length is 13 residues. Germline V gene sequence: CDR1 SGHTA, CDR2 FQGNSA. The chain's CDR3 is CASSSLKNYGYTF. CDR3 DNA: TGTGCCAGTAGCAGTTTGAAGAACTATGGCTACACCTTC.

This rearrangement joins TRBV6-1 to TRBJ2-1; tentatively, D is TRBD1 (5 bases). The germline V and J ends were trimmed by 0 bases and 5 bases, with 11 bases remaining between them. Germline V gene sequence: CDR1 MNHNS, CDR2 SASEGT. The CDR3 runs 15 residues. The CDR3: CASSEAQGLNNEQFF. In DNA form, the CDR3 reads TGTGCCAGCAGTGAAGCGCAGGGATTGAACAATGAGCAGTTCTTC.

This clone was seen a single time. The chain links TRBV6-5 to TRBJ2-5; 11 bases match TRBD2. Germline values: CDR1 MNHEY, CDR2 SVGAGI. V trimming: 6 bases; J trimming: 6 bases; junction bases outside the gene matches: 6. The CDR3 covers 14 residues. The CDR3 spells CASSLLAGGQTQYF. The CDR3 coding sequence is TGTGCCAGCAGCCTGCTAGCGGGAGGTCAGACCCAGTACTTC.

The chain combines TRBV30 with TRBJ1-5; TRBD1 aligns across 7 bases. The germline CDR1 and CDR2 sequences are GTSNPN and SVGIG (reference sequence). Unmatched junction bases numbered 2, after V lost 2 bases and J lost 1 base. The CDR3 extends over 14 amino acids. CDR3 residues: CAWSPTGSNQPQHF. The CDR3 bases are TGTGCCTGGAGTCCGACAGGGAGCAATCAGCCCCAGCATTTT.